This T cell receptor beta chain was profiled in a study of CD8 T cells in ankylosing spondylitis (dated by TCRdb to about 2017). In terms of the full investigation: The study profiled T cell receptor beta repertoires in healthy donors and ankylosing spondylitis patients to find disease-linked TCR variants. The full study cohort comprised 20 to 25 ankylosing spondylitis patients and around 100 healthy donors. Peripheral blood was sampled, and synovial fluid was also collected from ankylosing spondylitis patients. What the work shows at the level of the full study, not this receptor alone: The disease-linked clones were reported to be significantly enriched in matched synovial fluid samples from ankylosing spondylitis patients. A TCR beta motif made up of eight highly homologous amino acid variants appeared to be characteristic of blood from ankylosing spondylitis patients. Some of the motif variants had been reported before in the synovial fluid and blood of reactive arthritis patients, a finding that suggests common disease-initiation mechanisms. The disease-linked clones had a CD8+ phenotype and were found at relatively low frequencies in peripheral blood.

Points on this clonotype: Its target antigen remains unknown. No base-level quality is on record; no much larger clone is a single base apart.

TCRdb lists the instrument as Illumina HiSeq 2500. Quantitative 5'-RACE with molecular barcodes was used to prepare TCR beta libraries. The paper's data handling went like this. Disease-linked TCR variants were identified with a new computational method built on a probabilistic model of VDJ rearrangement. TCRdb's own reprocessing of the public reads used fastp at Q25 and MiXCR and kept productive beta chains. One record per CDR3 amino acid sequence lists the most common genes and DNA. The V and J calls follow TCRdb's processing rather than the paper's. For this sample there are 750,000 to 850,000 distinct CDR3 sequences; 10% to 15% appear just once. The ten largest make up just over 0.5% of the sample. Counted from cysteine to phenylalanine, this CDR3 has 12 amino acids. Only the CDR3 part of the read is kept: 36 bases, read in frame from the first base. For CDR1 and CDR2, the germline V gene lists SQVTM and ANQGSEA. The junction carries 16 bases between V and J, which are trimmed by 6 bases and 8 bases respectively.

The TCR originated in a male donor with ankylosing spondylitis. The sample comprised blood, either unsorted or a sorted T cell fraction (not recorded which). This receptor chain uses TRBV29-1 and TRBJ1-1; tentative D gene TRBD1, with 5 bases matching. The CDR3 protein is CSVSTQGPEAFF. The sequence in DNA is TGCAGCGTATCAACCCAGGGACCCGAAGCTTTCTTT.